This is a list of T cell receptor beta chains from one sample in a study of blood T cell repertoires in COVID-19. The assay was immunoSEQ multiplex PCR, and TCRdb's table has in-frame clones only and misses some. Altogether around 250,000 clones are present, around 83% being singletons, with the ten largest covering roughly 7.8%. Sample: peripheral blood. The receptor set was obtained from a man aged 35-49 years with active or convalescent COVID-19. Each CDR3 is given with its conserved first and last residue. Each record gives: D gene, J gene, V gene, clone size, CDR3 DNA, CDR3 protein. The D gene is left open where the match is weak. Rows may omit the clone size; those that give it use once, few, many or a size class.

>TRBD2|TRBJ2-2|TRBV19|.
TGTGCCAGTAGTTTGGGACTAGCCACTACCGGGGAGCTGTTTTTT
CASSLGLATTGELFF
>TRBD1|TRBJ2-2|TRBV3-1/TRBV3-2|.
TGTGCCAGCAGCCCTAGTCAGGGGGCGGTCACCGGGGAGCTGTTTTTT
CASSPSQGAVTGELFF
>.|TRBJ1-2|TRBV12-3/TRBV12-4|few
TGTGCCAGCAGTTCTCCCCCCGGCTATGGCTACACCTTC
CASSSPPGYGYTF
>.|TRBJ2-1|TRBV11-3|few
TGTGCCAGCAGCCCCCCGGACAATGAGCAGTTCTTC
CASSPPDNEQFF
>.|TRBJ1-1|TRBV9|.
TGTGCCAGCAGCGTAGACGAGGGAACTGAAGCTTTCTTT
CASSVDEGTEAFF
>.|TRBJ1-5|TRBV24-1|.
TGTGCCACCAGTGGCGGCAGGGATAGCAATCAGCCCCAGCATTTT
CATSGGRDSNQPQHF
>TRBD2|TRBJ2-3|TRBV5-1|.
TGCGCCAGCAGCCTGTCTAGCGGAGACACAGATACGCAGTATTTT
CASSLSSGDTDTQYF
>TRBD1|TRBJ1-2|TRBV4-1|.
TGCGCCAGCAGCCCGACGGGAGGGGGCTACTATGGCTACACCTTC
CASSPTGGGYYGYTF
>TRBD1|TRBJ1-1|TRBV9|once
TGTGCCAGCAGCGGACCCGACAGGGGGGACACTGAAGCTTTCTTT
CASSGPDRGDTEAFF
>.|TRBJ2-3|TRBV30|.
TGTGCCTGGAGTGTCTCGGGTAGCGGTCGAGATACGCAGTATTTT
CAWSVSGSGRDTQYF
>TRBD1|TRBJ2-1|TRBV12-5|.
TGTGCTAGTGGTTCAGGACAGGGTAGGAACAATGAGCAGTTCTTC
CASGSGQGRNNEQFF
>.|TRBJ1-6|TRBV18|.
TGTGCCAGCTCACCAAGCGGCCGAGACGGGAGGTCACCCCTCCACTTT
CASSPSGRDGRSPLHF
>TRBD1|TRBJ1-2|TRBV6-5|.
TGTGCCAGCAGTTTAATCGGTGGACAGGGAGGTGGCTACACCTTC
CASSLIGGQGGGYTF
>TRBD1|TRBJ1-5|TRBV19|.
TGTGCCAGTAGTCGTCAGGGGGATTGGGCTCAGCCCCAGCATTTT
CASSRQGDWAQPQHF
>TRBD2|TRBJ2-1|TRBV5-1|.
TGCGCCAGCAGCTTGGGGGCTAGCGGTGGCGATGAGCAGTTCTTC
CASSLGASGGDEQFF
>TRBD1|TRBJ1-5|TRBV7-2|.
TGTGCCAGCAGTCCTAACAGGGGAAGAGGCCAGCCCCAGCATTTT
CASSPNRGRGQPQHF
>TRBD1|TRBJ1-2|TRBV6-5|.
TGTGCCAGCAGTTTGACAGGGGTTGGCTACACCTTC
CASSLTGVGYTF
>.|TRBJ1-2|TRBV18|once
TGTGCCAGCTCCCTGACAGGAGAGGGCTACACCTTC
CASSLTGEGYTF
>TRBD1|TRBJ1-1|TRBV6-5|.
TGTGCCAGCACGACAGGGATCACTGAAGCTTTCTTT
CASTTGITEAFF
>.|TRBJ2-6|TRBV18|.
TGTGCCAGCTCACGGACACGGAACGTCCTGACTTTC
CASSRTRNVLTF
>TRBD1|TRBJ2-7|TRBV29-1|.
TGCAGCGCCGCACCCCAGACAGGGGTCCTCTACGAGCAGTACTTC
CSAAPQTGVLYEQYF
>TRBD2|TRBJ2-1|TRBV4-1|.
TGCGCCAGCAGTCTTTCAGGACTAGCGGGGGCCGAAAACAATGAGCAGTTCTTC
CASSLSGLAGAENNEQFF
>.|TRBJ1-4|TRBV12-5|.
TGTGCTAGTGGTTTGCACTATTTGGGGGGGAATGAAAAACTGTTTTTT
CASGLHYLGGNEKLFF
>TRBD1|TRBJ1-5|TRBV27|.
TGTGCCAGCAGGTCAGACAGGGCTCAAAGGGGGCCCCAGCATTTT
CASRSDRAQRGPQHF